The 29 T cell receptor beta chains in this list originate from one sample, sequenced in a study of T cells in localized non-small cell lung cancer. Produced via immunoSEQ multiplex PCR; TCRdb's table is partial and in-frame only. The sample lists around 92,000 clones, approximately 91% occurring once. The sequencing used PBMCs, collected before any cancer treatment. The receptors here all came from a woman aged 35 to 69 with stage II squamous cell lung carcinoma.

As DNA, the CDR3 is TGCGCCAGCACCCTCCAGGAGGGATTCACTGAAGCTTTCTTT. Encoded protein: CASTLQEGFTEAFF. V gene TRBV5-1 combines with J gene TRBJ1-1; D gene ambiguous. The CDR3 length is 14 residues. The ends were cut back, 6 bases at V and 4 bases at J, with 16 bases in the middle. Germline V gene sequence: CDR1 SGHRS, CDR2 YFSETQ.

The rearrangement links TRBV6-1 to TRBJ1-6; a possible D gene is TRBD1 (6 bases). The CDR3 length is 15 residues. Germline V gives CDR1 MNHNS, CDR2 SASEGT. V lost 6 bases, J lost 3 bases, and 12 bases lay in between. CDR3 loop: CASSDGTRYNSPLHF. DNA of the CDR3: TGTGCCAGCAGCGACGGGACACGCTATAATTCACCCCTCCACTTT.

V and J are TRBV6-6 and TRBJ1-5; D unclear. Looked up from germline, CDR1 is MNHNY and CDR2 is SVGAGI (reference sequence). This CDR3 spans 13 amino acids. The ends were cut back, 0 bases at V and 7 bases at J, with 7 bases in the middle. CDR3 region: CASSYSEGQPQHF. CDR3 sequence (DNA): TGTGCCAGCAGTTACTCGGAGGGACAGCCCCAGCATTTT.

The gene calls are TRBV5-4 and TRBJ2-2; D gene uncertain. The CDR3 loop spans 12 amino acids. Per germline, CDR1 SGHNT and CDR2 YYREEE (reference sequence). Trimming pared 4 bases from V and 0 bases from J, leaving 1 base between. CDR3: CASSPNTGELFF. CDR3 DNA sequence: TGTGCCAGCAGCCCGAACACCGGGGAGCTGTTTTTT.

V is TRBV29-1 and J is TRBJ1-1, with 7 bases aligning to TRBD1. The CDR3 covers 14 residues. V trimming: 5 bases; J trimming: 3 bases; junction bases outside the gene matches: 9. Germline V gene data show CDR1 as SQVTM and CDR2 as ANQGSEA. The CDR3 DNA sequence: TGCAGCGTTAGTGGGACAGTGGGGGACACTGAAGCTTTCTTT. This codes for CSVSGTVGDTEAFF. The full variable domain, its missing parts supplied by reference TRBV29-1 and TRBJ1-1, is SAVISQKPSRDICQRGTSLTIQCQVDSQVTMMFWYRQQPGQSLTLIATANQGSEATYESGFVIDKFPISRPNLTFSTLTVSNMSPEDSSIYLCSVSGTVGDTEAFFGQGTRLTVV.

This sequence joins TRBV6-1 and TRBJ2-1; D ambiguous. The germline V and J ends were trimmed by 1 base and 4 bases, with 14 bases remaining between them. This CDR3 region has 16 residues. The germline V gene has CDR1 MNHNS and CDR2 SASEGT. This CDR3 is CASSEVGHGRYNEQFF. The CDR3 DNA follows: TGTGCCAGCAGTGAAGTCGGGCACGGGCGGTACAATGAGCAGTTCTTC.

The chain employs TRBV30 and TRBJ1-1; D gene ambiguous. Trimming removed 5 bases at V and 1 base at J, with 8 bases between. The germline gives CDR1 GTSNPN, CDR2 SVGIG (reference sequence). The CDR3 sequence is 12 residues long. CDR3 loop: CAWAPGNTEAFF. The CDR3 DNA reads TGTGCCTGGGCCCCGGGGAACACTGAAGCTTTCTTT. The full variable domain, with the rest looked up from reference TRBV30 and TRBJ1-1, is SQTIHQWPATLVQPVGSPLSLECTVEGTSNPNLYWYRQAAGRGLQLLFYSVGIGQISSEVPQNLSASRPQDRQFILSSKKLLLSDSGFYLCAWAPGNTEAFFGQGTRLTVV.

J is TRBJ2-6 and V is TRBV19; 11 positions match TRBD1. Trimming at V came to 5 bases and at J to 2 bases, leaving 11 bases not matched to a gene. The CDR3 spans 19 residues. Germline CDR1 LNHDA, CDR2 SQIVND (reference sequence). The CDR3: CASSPRPGQGVAGANVLTF. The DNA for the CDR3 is TGTGCCAGTAGTCCCCGACCGGGACAGGGGGTCGCTGGGGCCAACGTCCTGACTTTC. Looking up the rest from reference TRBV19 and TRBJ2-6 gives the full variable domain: DGGITQSPKYLFRKEGQNVTLSCEQNLNHDAMYWYRQDPGQGLRLIYYSQIVNDFQKGDIAEGYSVSREKKESFPLTVTSAQKNPTAFYLCASSPRPGQGVAGANVLTFGAGSRLTVL.

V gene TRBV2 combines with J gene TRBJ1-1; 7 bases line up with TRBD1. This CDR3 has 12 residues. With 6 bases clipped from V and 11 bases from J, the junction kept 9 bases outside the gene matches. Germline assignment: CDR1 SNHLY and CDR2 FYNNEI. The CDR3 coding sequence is TGTGCCAGCAGCGCAGGGGGGAACGGGGCTTTCTTT. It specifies CASSAGGNGAFF.

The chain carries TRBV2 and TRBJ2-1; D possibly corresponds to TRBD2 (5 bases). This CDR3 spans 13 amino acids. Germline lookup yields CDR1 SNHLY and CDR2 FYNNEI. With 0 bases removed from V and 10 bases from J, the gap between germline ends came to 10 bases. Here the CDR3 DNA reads TGTGCCAGCAGTGAAGCCAATGGAGGCGAGCAGTTCTTC. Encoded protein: CASSEANGGEQFF.

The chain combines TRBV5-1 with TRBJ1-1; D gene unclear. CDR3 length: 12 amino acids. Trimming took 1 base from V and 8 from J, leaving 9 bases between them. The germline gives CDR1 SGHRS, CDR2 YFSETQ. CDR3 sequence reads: CASSLRPEEAFF. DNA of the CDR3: TGCGCCAGCAGCTTGAGACCCGAGGAAGCTTTCTTT.

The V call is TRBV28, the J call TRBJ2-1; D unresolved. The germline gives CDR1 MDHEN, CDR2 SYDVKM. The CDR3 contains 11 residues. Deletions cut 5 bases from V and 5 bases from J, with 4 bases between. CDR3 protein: CASSTNNEQFF. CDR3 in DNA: TGTGCCAGCAGTACAAACAATGAGCAGTTCTTC.

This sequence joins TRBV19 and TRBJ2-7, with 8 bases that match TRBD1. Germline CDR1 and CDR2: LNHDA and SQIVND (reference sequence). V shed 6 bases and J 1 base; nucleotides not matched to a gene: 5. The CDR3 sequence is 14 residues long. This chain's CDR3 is CASSKTGESYEQYF. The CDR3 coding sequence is TGTGCCAGTAGCAAGACAGGGGAATCCTACGAGCAGTACTTC.

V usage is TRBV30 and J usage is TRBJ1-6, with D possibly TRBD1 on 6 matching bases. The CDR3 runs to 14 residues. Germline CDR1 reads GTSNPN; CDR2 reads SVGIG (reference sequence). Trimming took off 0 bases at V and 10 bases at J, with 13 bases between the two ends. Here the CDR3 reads CAWSVNRVESPLHF. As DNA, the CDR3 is TGTGCCTGGAGTGTAAACAGGGTTGAGTCACCCCTCCACTTT. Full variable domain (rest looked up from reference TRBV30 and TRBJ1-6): SQTIHQWPATLVQPVGSPLSLECTVEGTSNPNLYWYRQAAGRGLQLLFYSVGIGQISSEVPQNLSASRPQDRQFILSSKKLLLSDSGFYLCAWSVNRVESPLHFGNGTRLTVT.

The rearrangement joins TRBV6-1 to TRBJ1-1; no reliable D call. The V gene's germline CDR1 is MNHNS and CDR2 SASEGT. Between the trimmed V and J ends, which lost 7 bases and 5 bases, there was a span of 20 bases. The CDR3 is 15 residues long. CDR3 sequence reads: CASIKREGGETEAFF. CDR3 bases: TGTGCCAGCATTAAAAGGGAAGGTGGGGAAACTGAAGCTTTCTTT.

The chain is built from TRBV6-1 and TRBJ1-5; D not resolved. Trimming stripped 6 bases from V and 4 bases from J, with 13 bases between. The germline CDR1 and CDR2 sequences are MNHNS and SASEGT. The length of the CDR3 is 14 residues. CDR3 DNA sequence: TGTGCCAGCAGGGCCCTCGTCGTTAATCAGCCCCAGCATTTT. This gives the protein CASRALVVNQPQHF.

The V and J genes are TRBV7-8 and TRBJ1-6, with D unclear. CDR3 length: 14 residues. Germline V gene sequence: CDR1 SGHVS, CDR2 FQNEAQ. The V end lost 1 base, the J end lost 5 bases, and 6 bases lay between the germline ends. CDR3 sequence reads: CASSLEGHNSPLHF. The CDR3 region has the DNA TGTGCCAGCAGCTTAGAAGGCCATAATTCACCCCTCCACTTT.

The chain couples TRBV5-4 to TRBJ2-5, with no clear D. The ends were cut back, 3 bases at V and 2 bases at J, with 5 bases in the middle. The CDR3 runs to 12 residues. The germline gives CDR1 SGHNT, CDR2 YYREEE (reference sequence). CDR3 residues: CASSSRQETQYF. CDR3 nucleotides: TGTGCCAGCAGCTCTCGTCAAGAGACCCAGTACTTC.

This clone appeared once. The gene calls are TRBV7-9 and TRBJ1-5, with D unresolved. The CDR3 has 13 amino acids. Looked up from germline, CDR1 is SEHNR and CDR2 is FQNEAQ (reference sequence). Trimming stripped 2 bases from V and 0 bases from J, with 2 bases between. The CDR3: CASSLNSNQPQHF. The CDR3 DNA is TGTGCCAGCAGCTTAAATAGCAATCAGCCCCAGCATTTT.

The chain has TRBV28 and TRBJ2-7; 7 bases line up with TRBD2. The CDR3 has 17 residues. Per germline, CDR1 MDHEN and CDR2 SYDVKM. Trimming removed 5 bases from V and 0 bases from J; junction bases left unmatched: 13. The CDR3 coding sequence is TGTGCCAGCAGTCCACGGACGGGGGGACCCAGCTCCTACGAGCAGTACTTC. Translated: CASSPRTGGPSSYEQYF. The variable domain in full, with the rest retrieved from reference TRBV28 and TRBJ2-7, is DVKVTQSSRYLVKRTGEKVFLECVQDMDHENMFWYRQDPGLGLRLIYFSYDVKMKEKGDIPEGYSVSREKKERFSLILESASTNQTSMYLCASSPRTGGPSSYEQYFGPGTRLTVT.

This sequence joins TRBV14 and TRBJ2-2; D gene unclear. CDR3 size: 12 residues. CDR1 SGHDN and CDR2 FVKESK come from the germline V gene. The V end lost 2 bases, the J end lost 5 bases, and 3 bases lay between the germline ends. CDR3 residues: CASSQFTGELFF. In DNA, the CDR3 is TGTGCCAGCAGCCAATTTACCGGGGAGCTGTTTTTT.

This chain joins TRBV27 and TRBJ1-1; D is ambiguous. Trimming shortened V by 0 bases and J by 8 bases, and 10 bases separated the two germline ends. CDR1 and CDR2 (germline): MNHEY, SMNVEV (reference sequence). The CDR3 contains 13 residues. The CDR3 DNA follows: TGTGCCAGCAGTTTATCGAGACGGAACGAAGCTTTCTTT. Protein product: CASSLSRRNEAFF.

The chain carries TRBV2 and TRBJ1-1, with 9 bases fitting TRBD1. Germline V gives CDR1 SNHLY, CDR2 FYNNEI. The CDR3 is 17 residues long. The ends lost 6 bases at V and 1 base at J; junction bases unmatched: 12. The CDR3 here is CASRWEQGAGWNTEAFF. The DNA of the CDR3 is TGTGCCAGCAGGTGGGAACAGGGGGCCGGGTGGAACACTGAAGCTTTCTTT.

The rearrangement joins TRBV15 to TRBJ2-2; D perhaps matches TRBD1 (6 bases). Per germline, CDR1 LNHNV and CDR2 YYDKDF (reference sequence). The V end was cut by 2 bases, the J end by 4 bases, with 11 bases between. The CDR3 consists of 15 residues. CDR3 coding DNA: TGTGCCACCAGCAGAAGTGAAGGGGGCACCGGGGAGCTGTTTTTT. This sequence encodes CATSRSEGGTGELFF. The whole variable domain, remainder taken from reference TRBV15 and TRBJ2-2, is DAMVIQNPRYQVTQFGKPVTLSCSQTLNHNVMYWYQQKSSQAPKLLFHYYDKDFNNEADTPDNFQSRRPNTSFCFLDIRSPGLGDTAMYLCATSRSEGGTGELFFGEGSRLTVL.

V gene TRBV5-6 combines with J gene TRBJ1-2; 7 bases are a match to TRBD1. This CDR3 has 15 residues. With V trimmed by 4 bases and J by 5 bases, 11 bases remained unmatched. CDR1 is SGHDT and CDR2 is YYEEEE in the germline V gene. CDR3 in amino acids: CASSPRQGQWYGYTF. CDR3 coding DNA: TGTGCCAGCAGCCCTCGACAGGGCCAATGGTATGGCTACACCTTC.

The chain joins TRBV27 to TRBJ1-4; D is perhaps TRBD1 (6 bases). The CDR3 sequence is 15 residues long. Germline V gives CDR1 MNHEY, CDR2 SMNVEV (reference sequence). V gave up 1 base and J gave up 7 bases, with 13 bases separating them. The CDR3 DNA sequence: TGTGCCAGCAGTTTATACGGGGGGGCGGGTGAAAAACTGTTTTTT. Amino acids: CASSLYGGAGEKLFF.

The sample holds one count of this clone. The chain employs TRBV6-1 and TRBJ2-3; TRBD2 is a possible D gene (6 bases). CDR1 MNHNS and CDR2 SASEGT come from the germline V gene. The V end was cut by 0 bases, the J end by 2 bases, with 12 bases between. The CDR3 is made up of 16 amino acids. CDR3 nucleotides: TGTGCCAGCAGTGAAGCGGGGACTTACTCCACAGATACGCAGTATTTT. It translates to CASSEAGTYSTDTQYF.

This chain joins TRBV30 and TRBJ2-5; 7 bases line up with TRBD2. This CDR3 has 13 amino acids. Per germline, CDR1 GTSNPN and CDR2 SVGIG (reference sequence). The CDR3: CAREVSGQETQYF. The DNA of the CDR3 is TGTGCTCGGGAGGTTAGCGGGCAAGAGACCCAGTACTTC.

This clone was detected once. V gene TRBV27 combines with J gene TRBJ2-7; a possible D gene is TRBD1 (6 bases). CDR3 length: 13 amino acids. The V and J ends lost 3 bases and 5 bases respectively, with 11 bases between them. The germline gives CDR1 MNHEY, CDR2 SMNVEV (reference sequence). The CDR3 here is CASSLGRGNEQYF. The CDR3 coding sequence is TGTGCCAGCAGTTTGGGCAGGGGAAACGAGCAGTACTTC.